The 29 T cell receptor beta chains reported below all come from one sample, sequenced in a study of shared clonotypes between healthy human individuals. Only in-frame clones appear in the TCRdb table, and some are missing; sequencing was by immunoSEQ multiplex PCR. The repertoire holds over a million clones, with 96% as singletons. Sequenced: naive CD4+ T cells sorted from blood. Regarding subset: CD45RA+ positively selected. Receptors were obtained from a man aged 25-40 years in good health.

V gene TRBV5-1 combines with J gene TRBJ2-3; 7 bases agree with TRBD1. Germline CDR1 is SGHRS and CDR2 is YFSETQ. The CDR3 spans 14 residues. V shed 7 bases, J shed 1 base, and the junction held 6 bases outside the gene matches. As DNA, the CDR3 is TGCGCCAGCGAACAGGGGTCCGGCACAGATACGCAGTATTTT. As protein: CASEQGSGTDTQYF.

J is TRBJ2-1 and V is TRBV27; 8 bases agree with TRBD2. The CDR3 runs to 16 residues. CDR1 is MNHEY and CDR2 is SMNVEV in the germline V gene (reference sequence). Unmatched junction bases numbered 11, after V lost 6 bases and J lost 4 bases. The CDR3 loop is CASRATLGLVYNEQFF. The DNA for the CDR3 is TGTGCCAGCAGGGCGACTTTGGGACTAGTTTACAATGAGCAGTTCTTC.

This clone occurred once. The V and J genes are TRBV7-6 and TRBJ2-2, with TRBD2 matching 15 bases. CDR1 SGHVS and CDR2 FNYEAQ come from the germline V gene. CDR3 length equals 18 residues. V was clipped by 5 bases and J by 2 bases; unmatched bases: 6. CDR3 residues: CASSPRTSGRDNTGELFF. The CDR3 DNA follows: TGTGCCAGCAGCCCAAGGACTAGCGGGAGGGACAACACCGGGGAGCTGTTTTTT.

This clone was counted a single time. The chain has TRBV18 and TRBJ2-1; D not resolved. The CDR3 is made up of 14 amino acids. V was shortened by 2 bases and J by 4 bases, with 9 bases between the two germline ends. Germline V CDR1 and CDR2: KGHSH, LQKENI. The CDR3 sequence: CASSPSYSYNEQFF. The DNA of the CDR3 is TGTGCCAGCTCACCATCGTACAGTTACAATGAGCAGTTCTTC.

The J gene is TRBJ1-1, the V gene TRBV7-9, with a weak D call TRBD1 (6 bases). The germline CDR1 and CDR2 sequences are SEHNR and FQNEAQ (reference sequence). Trimming shortened V by 6 bases and J by 5 bases, and 16 bases separated the two germline ends. The CDR3 length is 14 residues. The CDR3 nucleotides are TGTGCCAGCAGTATCAGGGTAGGGGGGACTGAAGCTTTCTTT. It specifies CASSIRVGGTEAFF.

This chain connects TRBV4-3 to TRBJ2-7; TRBD2 agrees at 9 bases. Germline CDR1 and CDR2: LGHNA and YSLEER. This CDR3 comprises 15 residues. J lost 3 bases, V lost 3 bases, and 6 bases had no gene match. The CDR3 spells CASSQGAGGNYEQYF. Written as DNA, the CDR3 is TGCGCCAGCAGCCAGGGCGCGGGGGGGAACTACGAGCAGTACTTC.

This clone was recorded a few times. This rearrangement joins TRBV2 to TRBJ1-5; no clear D. The germline gives CDR1 SNHLY, CDR2 FYNNEI. Trimming pared 0 bases from V and 9 bases from J, leaving 6 bases between. CDR3 size: 12 residues. CDR3 nucleotide sequence: TGTGCCAGCAGTGAAGCGGTCCGGCCCCAGCATTTT. Translation: CASSEAVRPQHF.

V and J are TRBV6-1 and TRBJ2-3; D perhaps matches TRBD1 (5 bases). V was cut by 1 base and J by 0 bases, with 11 bases left in between. Looked up from germline, CDR1 is MNHNS and CDR2 is SASEGT. This CDR3 comprises 16 residues. CDR3 DNA sequence: TGTGCCAGCAGTGAAGTGGGGCTTTGGAGCACAGATACGCAGTATTTT. It yields the protein CASSEVGLWSTDTQYF.

The rearrangement joins TRBV5-5 to TRBJ2-1, with D possibly TRBD2 on 6 matching bases. The CDR3 extends over 14 amino acids. Trimming stripped 0 bases from V and 6 bases from J, with 10 bases between. In germline, CDR1 is SGHKS, CDR2 YYEKEE (reference sequence). DNA for the CDR3: TGTGCCAGCAGCTTGGAGGGACTGCCCAATGAGCAGTTCTTC. The encoded protein is CASSLEGLPNEQFF.

J is TRBJ2-3 and V is TRBV2, with 7 bases fitting TRBD2. CDR3 length: 14 amino acids. V dropped 7 bases and J dropped 0; count of bases not matched to a gene: 4. Germline assignment: CDR1 SNHLY and CDR2 FYNNEI. CDR3 sequence (DNA): TGTGCCAGCATCGGGGGGTCTAGCACAGATACGCAGTATTTT. Translation: CASIGGSSTDTQYF.

Comments on this clone: Other nucleotide sequences in the sample specify the same CDR3. This rearrangement joins TRBV9 to TRBJ1-2, with D perhaps TRBD1 (6 bases). The V end was cut by 0 bases, the J end by 2 bases, with 8 bases between. Germline CDR1 is SGDLS and CDR2 is YYNGEE. This CDR3 region has 14 residues. CDR3 sequence (DNA): TGTGCCAGCAGCGTAGCCGGACAGAACTATGGCTACACCTTC. Protein product: CASSVAGQNYGYTF.

This clone was detected only a few times. J is TRBJ1-1 and V is TRBV19; 8 bases line up with TRBD1. The V gene end was trimmed by 4 bases and the J gene end by 5 bases; junction bases not matched to a gene: 0. Per the germline V gene, CDR1 is LNHDA and CDR2 is SQIVND (reference sequence). This CDR3 contains 12 residues. CDR3 amino acids: CASSRTGTEAFF. DNA for the CDR3: TGTGCCAGTAGTAGGACAGGGACTGAAGCTTTCTTT.

The V and J genes are TRBV29-1 and TRBJ1-2; TRBD1 agrees at 10 bases. Trimming took 7 bases from V and 6 from J; bases not matched to a gene: 5. Germline V gene lookup returns CDR1 SQVTM and CDR2 ANQGSEA. The CDR3 extends over 12 amino acids. CDR3 loop: CSARGTGDGYTF. CDR3 sequence (DNA): TGCAGCGCCAGGGGGACAGGGGATGGCTACACCTTC.

V gene TRBV6-5 combines with J gene TRBJ1-5; no clear D gene. The CDR3 runs to 15 residues. CDR1 is MNHEY and CDR2 is SVGAGI in the germline V gene. V was clipped by 0 bases and J by 3 bases, with 9 bases between them. DNA of the CDR3: TGTGCCAGCAGTTACTCGTGGGCAGTCAATCAGCCCCAGCATTTT. This gives the protein CASSYSWAVNQPQHF.

This rearrangement joins TRBV19 to TRBJ1-2; D might be TRBD1 (5 bases). V gave up 5 bases and J gave up 2 bases, with 15 bases separating them. The CDR3 totals 15 residues. CDR1 and CDR2 (germline): LNHDA, SQIVND (reference sequence). The CDR3 DNA follows: TGTGCCAGTAGTTCAGAGGGCAGGGCGAACTATGGCTACACCTTC. It translates to CASSSEGRANYGYTF.

The V gene is TRBV9, the J gene TRBJ2-1, with D possibly TRBD1 on 5 matching bases. Germline V CDR1 and CDR2: SGDLS, YYNGEE. Trimming pared 4 bases from V and 0 bases from J, leaving 14 bases between. This CDR3 contains 16 residues. CDR3 in amino acids: CASSTRYRTSYNEQFF. As DNA, the CDR3 is TGTGCCAGCAGCACCCGGTACAGGACCTCCTACAATGAGCAGTTCTTC.

The V gene is TRBV5-1, the J gene TRBJ1-2; perhaps TRBD1 as D (5 bases). CDR1 is SGHRS and CDR2 is YFSETQ in the germline V gene. V lost 5 bases to trimming and J lost 2 bases, with 13 bases between them. There are 14 residues in the CDR3. CDR3 sequence: CASSRDLENYGYTF. As DNA, the CDR3 is TGCGCCAGCAGTCGGGACTTAGAGAACTATGGCTACACCTTC.

The J gene is TRBJ2-5, the V gene TRBV9; D is perhaps TRBD1 (6 bases). Germline assignment: CDR1 SGDLS and CDR2 YYNGEE. Between the trimmed V and J ends, which lost 3 bases and 1 base, there was a span of 13 bases. The CDR3 spans 15 residues. The CDR3 reads CASSAPTGFQETQYF. CDR3 sequence (DNA): TGTGCCAGCAGCGCCCCAACAGGGTTCCAAGAGACCCAGTACTTC.

The chain carries TRBV5-1 and TRBJ2-5; the match to TRBD2 covers 10 bases. CDR1 SGHRS and CDR2 YFSETQ come from the germline V gene. V dropped 6 bases and J dropped 5; count of bases not matched to a gene: 13. CDR3 size: 16 residues. CDR3 region: CASTLGTSGMSETQYF. The CDR3, as DNA: TGCGCCAGCACCCTAGGTACTAGCGGGATGTCGGAGACCCAGTACTTC.

The V gene is TRBV10-1, the J gene TRBJ2-1; 12 nucleotides match TRBD2. The trim removed 1 base at V and 8 bases at J, leaving 6 bases unmatched. CDR1 and CDR2 (germline): WNHNN, SYGVQD (reference sequence). The CDR3 contains 16 residues. The DNA for the CDR3 is TGCGCCAGCAGTGAGTACCTAGCGGGAGGGGATGATGAGCAGTTCTTC. Its translation is CASSEYLAGGDDEQFF.

The chain employs TRBV21-1 and TRBJ2-1; the D call of TRBD2 is as the table states it, not checked on the DNA. TRBV21-1 is flagged as a pseudogene. The CDR3 totals 20 residues. Here the CDR3 reads CASRAQHSLRGARGYNEQFF. Here the CDR3 DNA reads TGTGCCAGCAGAGCACAACATAGTCTTCGGGGAGCCCGAGGGTACAATGAGCAGTTCTTC.

V usage is TRBV9 and J usage is TRBJ2-7; D unclear. CDR1 is SGDLS and CDR2 is YYNGEE in the germline V gene. V was clipped by 2 bases and J by 0 bases, with 6 bases between them. The CDR3 covers 13 residues. The CDR3 bases are TGTGCCAGCAGCGTTAGGCCCTCCTACGAGCAGTACTTC. Protein: CASSVRPSYEQYF.

The chain has TRBV19 and TRBJ2-1; 9 nucleotides line up with TRBD1. CDR1 LNHDA and CDR2 SQIVND come from the germline V gene (reference sequence). The CDR3 runs to 16 residues. The ends lost 4 bases at V and 3 bases at J; junction bases unmatched: 7. The CDR3 DNA reads as TGTGCCAGTAGTACCGGACAGGGGATTTTCTACAATGAGCAGTTCTTC. Translating gives CASSTGQGIFYNEQFF.

The chain carries TRBV15 and TRBJ2-7; 8 nucleotides line up with TRBD1. Germline V gene data show CDR1 as LNHNV and CDR2 as YYDKDF (reference sequence). The V and J ends lost 3 bases and 2 bases, in that order; junction bases with no gene match: 9. This CDR3 contains 16 residues. Here the CDR3 DNA reads TGTGCCACCAGCAGGGGGCCGGGACAGGATCCCTACGAGCAGTACTTC. It specifies CATSRGPGQDPYEQYF.

The gene calls are TRBV18 and TRBJ1-1, with D tentatively TRBD1 (6 bases). The CDR3 length is 14 residues. Trimming took off 6 bases at V and 3 bases at J, with 14 bases between the two ends. Looked up from germline, CDR1 is KGHSH and CDR2 is LQKENI. DNA of the CDR3: TGTGCCAGCTCTAACGGGGGGGCCGACACTGAAGCTTTCTTT. Protein: CASSNGGADTEAFF.

About this clone: At the DNA level, this CDR3 is encoded by other sequences in the same sample as well. The CDR3 nucleotides read TGTGCCAGCTCACCTCAGGGGAACTATGGCTACACCTTC. This codes for CASSPQGNYGYTF. The chain uses TRBV18 and TRBJ1-2; D might be TRBD1 (6 bases). V dropped 3 bases and J dropped 2 bases, with 7 bases sitting between them. CDR3 length equals 13 residues. Germline V lookup: CDR1 KGHSH, CDR2 LQKENI.

This chain connects TRBV27 to TRBJ2-7; unclear D gene. Trimming removed 3 bases from V and 4 bases from J, with 10 bases in between. The CDR3 length is 13 residues. CDR1 is MNHEY, CDR2 SMNVEV, per germline (reference sequence). CDR3 sequence (DNA): TGTGCCAGCAGTTTGACCCGGTGGTACGAGCAGTACTTC. Translating it yields CASSLTRWYEQYF.

This clone was seen a single time. The gene calls are TRBV10-3 and TRBJ1-1, with 7 bases fitting TRBD1. CDR1 and CDR2 (germline): ENHRY, SYGVKD. The CDR3 sequence is 16 residues long. V lost 1 base, J lost 3 bases, and 8 bases stayed unmatched. The CDR3 sequence is CAISEFLRDRHTEAFF. The CDR3, as DNA: TGTGCCATCAGTGAGTTTCTCCGGGACAGACACACTGAAGCTTTCTTT.

The V and J genes are TRBV5-8 and TRBJ1-5; tentative D call: TRBD1 (5 bases). CDR1 is SGHTS, CDR2 YDEGEE, per germline. The CDR3 length is 14 residues. V lost 1 base, J lost 5 bases, and 10 bases lay in between. The CDR3 region has the DNA TGTGCCAGCAGCTTGTGGGGACGGGATCAGCCCCAGCATTTT. As protein: CASSLWGRDQPQHF. Supplemented by reference TRBV5-8 and TRBJ1-5, the full variable domain reads EAGVTQSPTHLIKTRGQQATLRCSPISGHTSVYWYQQALGLGLQFLLWYDEGEERNRGNFPPRFSGRQFPNYSSELNVNALELEDSALYLCASSLWGRDQPQHFGDGTRLSIL.